This T cell receptor beta chain was obtained from a study of PD-1 blockade in classical Hodgkin lymphoma. Findings and caveats of the study: Significantly greater TCR diversity emerged by C4D1 in CD4+ cells but not CD8+ cells.

V dropped 4 bases and J dropped 5; count of bases not matched to a gene: 4. The CDR3 has 13 residues. Germline-derived CDR1 and CDR2 are SNHLY and FYNNEI. Method: immunoSEQ multiplex PCR; TCRdb's copy keeps in-frame clones and lacks some. The data show about 90,000 clones, roughly 87% seen once. Comment on this clone: The antigen is unknown.

Following autologous stem cell transplantation, relapse occurred in every patient, and exposure to brentuximab vedotin varied. The source was peripheral blood mononuclear cells (PBMCs), collected before the second cycle of nivolumab. The clonotype comes from a human donor with classical Hodgkin lymphoma. This chain links TRBV2 with TRBJ2-5; the match to TRBD1 covers 7 bases. In DNA, the CDR3 is TGTGCCAGCAGTGCGGCAGGGGGTGAGACCCAGTACTTC. Translated: CASSAAGGETQYF.